The rows below give T cell receptor beta chains drawn from one sample of a study of blood T cell repertoires in COVID-19. Using immunoSEQ multiplex PCR, the repertoire was profiled, and TCRdb retains in-frame clones only, with some absent. The data hold fewer than 85,000 clones, with 88% observed a single time. The sample comprised peripheral blood. The receptors were gathered from a human donor in a cohort sampled during active COVID-19. The CDR3 runs from the conserved cysteine through the conserved F or W. A D gene is named only where the DNA matches it firmly. A clone size is listed for some rows: how often the clone was seen (once, few, many), or a class if it is expanded.

cdr3_nt: TGCGCCAGCAGCTTGGAAGCGGGGGGGCCATCCGATACGCAGTATTTT
cdr3_aa: CASSLEAGGPSDTQYF
d_call: TRBD2
clone_size: NA
v_call: TRBV5-1
j_call: TRBJ2-3

cdr3_nt: TGTGCCAGCAGCTTAGGAACTAGCGGGGCATCTAGCACAGATACGCAGTATTTT
cdr3_aa: CASSLGTSGASSTDTQYF
d_call: TRBD2
clone_size: NA
v_call: TRBV11-3
j_call: TRBJ2-3

cdr3_nt: TGCAGTGCTAGTGGGACTAAAACTGAAGCTTTCTTT
cdr3_aa: CSASGTKTEAFF
d_call: NA
clone_size: once
v_call: TRBV20-1
j_call: TRBJ1-1

cdr3_nt: TGTGCCAGCAGTGATCCGGGACTAGCGGGAGTGGTCTACCACAATGAGCAGTTCTTC
cdr3_aa: CASSDPGLAGVVYHNEQFF
d_call: TRBD2
clone_size: NA
v_call: TRBV6-1
j_call: TRBJ2-1

cdr3_nt: TGCAGCGGAAGGGGGACTGGAAACACCATATATTTT
cdr3_aa: CSGRGTGNTIYF
d_call: NA
clone_size: NA
v_call: TRBV29-1
j_call: TRBJ1-3

cdr3_nt: TGTGCCACCGACGCGGGGTTTGAGGGGAATTCACCCCTCCACTTT
cdr3_aa: CATDAGFEGNSPLHF
d_call: NA
clone_size: few
v_call: TRBV19
j_call: TRBJ1-6

cdr3_nt: TGTGCTAGCAGCTGGACAACAGGGGCGATAATCTACGAGCAGTACTTC
cdr3_aa: CASSWTTGAIIYEQYF
d_call: TRBD1
clone_size: NA
v_call: TRBV7-7
j_call: TRBJ2-7

cdr3_nt: TGTGCCAGCAGCCAAGGCCAGCGACCCTCCTACGAGCAGTACTTC
cdr3_aa: CASSQGQRPSYEQYF
d_call: NA
clone_size: NA
v_call: TRBV3-1/TRBV3-2
j_call: TRBJ2-7

cdr3_nt: TGCGCCAGCAGCCAAGGCCCAAGGGGGGGTAGCTATGGCTACACCTTC
cdr3_aa: CASSQGPRGGSYGYTF
d_call: NA
clone_size: NA
v_call: TRBV4-1
j_call: TRBJ1-2

cdr3_nt: TGTGCCAGCAGCAAACAAGAACCCAACTATGGCTACACCTTC
cdr3_aa: CASSKQEPNYGYTF
d_call: NA
clone_size: NA
v_call: TRBV5-4
j_call: TRBJ1-2

cdr3_nt: TGTGCCAGCAGCCCTAGCGGGGGATTCACAGATACGCAGTATTTT
cdr3_aa: CASSPSGGFTDTQYF
d_call: TRBD2
clone_size: NA
v_call: TRBV3-1/TRBV3-2
j_call: TRBJ2-3

cdr3_nt: TGTGCCAGCAGCTCCCGGACTAGCGCTTTCACAGATACGCAGTATTTT
cdr3_aa: CASSSRTSAFTDTQYF
d_call: TRBD2
clone_size: once
v_call: TRBV5-5
j_call: TRBJ2-3

cdr3_nt: TGTGCCAGCAGTTTAGCGGCAGGGTTCCTGATATACGAGCAGTACTTC
cdr3_aa: CASSLAAGFLIYEQYF
d_call: NA
clone_size: NA
v_call: TRBV28
j_call: TRBJ2-7

cdr3_nt: TGTGCCAGCAGCCCTAGCGGACTAGCGGGGGGCGCCAAAAACATTCAGTACTTC
cdr3_aa: CASSPSGLAGGAKNIQYF
d_call: TRBD2
clone_size: NA
v_call: TRBV6-2/TRBV6-3
j_call: TRBJ2-4

cdr3_nt: TGTGCCATCAGTGAGAAGTTAGAGGGCACAGATACGCAGTATTTT
cdr3_aa: CAISEKLEGTDTQYF
d_call: NA
clone_size: NA
v_call: TRBV10-3
j_call: TRBJ2-3

cdr3_nt: TGTGCCACCAGTGAAGCCGGTCCAAGTCAGCCCCAGCATTTT
cdr3_aa: CATSEAGPSQPQHF
d_call: NA
clone_size: NA
v_call: TRBV24-1
j_call: TRBJ1-5

cdr3_nt: TGTGCCAGCAGTTTAGGGGGGACAGGGGCGGCTGGCTACACCTTC
cdr3_aa: CASSLGGTGAAGYTF
d_call: TRBD1
clone_size: NA
v_call: TRBV27
j_call: TRBJ1-2

cdr3_nt: TGTGCTAGCAGCTTAGCGTTATCGGGACATACCCAGTACTTC
cdr3_aa: CASSLALSGHTQYF
d_call: NA
clone_size: NA
v_call: TRBV7-7
j_call: TRBJ2-5

cdr3_nt: TGTGCCAGTACAGGGGCTGGGGACTATGGCTACACCTTC
cdr3_aa: CASTGAGDYGYTF
d_call: TRBD1
clone_size: NA
v_call: TRBV13
j_call: TRBJ1-2

cdr3_nt: TGTGCCAGCAGCCCCAGAACCCGGACAGACACAGATACGCAGTATTTT
cdr3_aa: CASSPRTRTDTDTQYF
d_call: NA
clone_size: NA
v_call: TRBV9
j_call: TRBJ2-3

cdr3_nt: TGTGCCAGCAGCCCTCCGGGACAGCGAGTTGAAAAACTGTTTTTT
cdr3_aa: CASSPPGQRVEKLFF
d_call: TRBD1
clone_size: NA
v_call: TRBV3-1/TRBV3-2
j_call: TRBJ1-4

cdr3_nt: TGTGCCAGCAGTTTTAACAGGGGGGATAATTCACCCCTCCACTTT
cdr3_aa: CASSFNRGDNSPLHF
d_call: TRBD1
clone_size: NA
v_call: TRBV27
j_call: TRBJ1-6

cdr3_nt: TGTGCCAGCACCCCCAGGCCGGGGGGCGACTATGGCTACACCTTC
cdr3_aa: CASTPRPGGDYGYTF
d_call: NA
clone_size: NA
v_call: TRBV2
j_call: TRBJ1-2

cdr3_nt: TGTGCCAGCAGCTCCACTAGTATCCAGTTCTTC
cdr3_aa: CASSSTSIQFF
d_call: NA
clone_size: NA
v_call: TRBV12-3/TRBV12-4
j_call: TRBJ2-1

cdr3_nt: TGTGCCAGCAGCGTAGCCCCGTTCGCTAACACAGATACGCAGTATTTT
cdr3_aa: CASSVAPFANTDTQYF
d_call: NA
clone_size: NA
v_call: TRBV9
j_call: TRBJ2-3

cdr3_nt: TGCGCCAGCAGCGGGACAGGTAACCTTAAAGAGACCCAGTACTTC
cdr3_aa: CASSGTGNLKETQYF
d_call: TRBD1
clone_size: NA
v_call: TRBV5-1
j_call: TRBJ2-5

cdr3_nt: TGTGCCAGCAGCCCGGAGGGGGGGAGCTATGGCTACACCTTC
cdr3_aa: CASSPEGGSYGYTF
d_call: NA
clone_size: NA
v_call: TRBV6-4
j_call: TRBJ1-2

cdr3_nt: TGTGCCATCAGTGAGTCTGGGACAGGGAACACTGAAGCTTTCTTT
cdr3_aa: CAISESGTGNTEAFF
d_call: TRBD1
clone_size: large
v_call: TRBV10-3
j_call: TRBJ1-1

cdr3_nt: TGTGCCAGCAGCCAAGAGAGGACACTCTCTCTTGGAAACACCATATATTTT
cdr3_aa: CASSQERTLSLGNTIYF
d_call: NA
clone_size: NA
v_call: TRBV4-2
j_call: TRBJ1-3

cdr3_nt: TGTGCCGCAACTCAAAGCTCCTACAATGAGCAGTTCTTC
cdr3_aa: CAATQSSYNEQFF
d_call: NA
clone_size: NA
v_call: TRBV10-3
j_call: TRBJ2-1

cdr3_nt: TGTGCCAGCAGCCGCCGTTGGACAGACGGGGTAAACACCATATATTTT
cdr3_aa: CASSRRWTDGVNTIYF
d_call: NA
clone_size: few
v_call: TRBV3-1/TRBV3-2
j_call: TRBJ1-3

cdr3_nt: TGTGCCAGCAGTGCTACTAGCGGGAGGGGCAATGAGCAGTTCTTC
cdr3_aa: CASSATSGRGNEQFF
d_call: TRBD2
clone_size: NA
v_call: TRBV27
j_call: TRBJ2-1

cdr3_nt: TGTGCCAGCAGCAAACGACAGGGTAGGGCTAATGAAAAACTGTTTTTT
cdr3_aa: CASSKRQGRANEKLFF
d_call: TRBD1
clone_size: NA
v_call: TRBV13
j_call: TRBJ1-4

cdr3_nt: TGTGCCAGGCGGGATTCTCTTACAGATACGCAGTATTTT
cdr3_aa: CARRDSLTDTQYF
d_call: NA
clone_size: NA
v_call: TRBV2
j_call: TRBJ2-3

cdr3_nt: TGCGCCAGCAGCTTAGGGACAGGGGTGTACACTGAAGCTTTCTTT
cdr3_aa: CASSLGTGVYTEAFF
d_call: TRBD1
clone_size: NA
v_call: TRBV5-1
j_call: TRBJ1-1

cdr3_nt: TGTGCCAGTAGTCCGACGGCCAGCGGACAGCCCCAGCATTTT
cdr3_aa: CASSPTASGQPQHF
d_call: NA
clone_size: NA
v_call: TRBV19
j_call: TRBJ1-5

cdr3_nt: TGTGCCAGCAGTCCCCGACTAGCGGAATACAATGAGCAGTTCTTC
cdr3_aa: CASSPRLAEYNEQFF
d_call: TRBD2
clone_size: NA
v_call: TRBV27
j_call: TRBJ2-1

cdr3_nt: TGTGCCAGCAGCCAAGATCTGGGGTCGCCTAGCGGGAGTCACGAGCAGTACTTC
cdr3_aa: CASSQDLGSPSGSHEQYF
d_call: TRBD2
clone_size: NA
v_call: TRBV14
j_call: TRBJ2-7

cdr3_nt: TGTGCCAGCTCACCACGAGGGACTTCCTACAATGAGCAGTTCTTC
cdr3_aa: CASSPRGTSYNEQFF
d_call: NA
clone_size: NA
v_call: TRBV18
j_call: TRBJ2-1

cdr3_nt: TGTGCCACCAGCAGAGATCCCCGGCAGGTCTCTGGAAACACCATATATTTT
cdr3_aa: CATSRDPRQVSGNTIYF
d_call: NA
clone_size: once
v_call: TRBV15
j_call: TRBJ1-3

cdr3_nt: TGTGCCAGCAGCTTAGGTAGCGGGAGAGCAGAGACCCAGTACTTC
cdr3_aa: CASSLGSGRAETQYF
d_call: TRBD2
clone_size: NA
v_call: TRBV7-6
j_call: TRBJ2-5

cdr3_nt: TGTGCCAGCTCACCGGTTAGCGGGAGGCCCTACGAGCAGTACTTC
cdr3_aa: CASSPVSGRPYEQYF
d_call: TRBD2
clone_size: NA
v_call: TRBV18
j_call: TRBJ2-7

cdr3_nt: TGTGCCAGCAGCCCAAGACAGGGTCCGGGCTATGGCTACACCTTC
cdr3_aa: CASSPRQGPGYGYTF
d_call: TRBD1
clone_size: NA
v_call: TRBV7-3
j_call: TRBJ1-2

cdr3_nt: TGTGCCACCAGCAGAGACAGGGATGAGACCCAGTACTTC
cdr3_aa: CATSRDRDETQYF
d_call: NA
clone_size: NA
v_call: TRBV15
j_call: TRBJ2-5

cdr3_nt: TGTGCCAGCAGCTCCCGGGACAGGGGGCGAAACCCCTCCCCAGATACGCAGTATTTT
cdr3_aa: CASSSRDRGRNPSPDTQYF
d_call: NA
clone_size: NA
v_call: TRBV21-1
j_call: TRBJ2-3

cdr3_nt: TGTGCCAGCAGTGAGACAGGGCGAATTACCGGGGAGCTGTTTTTT
cdr3_aa: CASSETGRITGELFF
d_call: TRBD1
clone_size: NA
v_call: TRBV6-1
j_call: TRBJ2-2

cdr3_nt: TGTGCCAGCAGGCCGAGACAGGTGTCTAATGAAAAACTGTTTTTT
cdr3_aa: CASRPRQVSNEKLFF
d_call: NA
clone_size: NA
v_call: TRBV27
j_call: TRBJ1-4

cdr3_nt: TGTGCCATCAGTGAGTCGTCAGGGGTTTCACCCCTCCACTTT
cdr3_aa: CAISESSGVSPLHF
d_call: NA
clone_size: NA
v_call: TRBV10-3
j_call: TRBJ1-6

cdr3_nt: TGCAGCGTGGATAAACAGGGGGAAGCTGAAGCTTTCTTT
cdr3_aa: CSVDKQGEAEAFF
d_call: TRBD1
clone_size: NA
v_call: TRBV29-1
j_call: TRBJ1-1

cdr3_nt: TGTGCCAGCAGCGACGTTAGCGGGAGAGCGAGCTCCTACAATGAGCAGTTCTTC
cdr3_aa: CASSDVSGRASSYNEQFF
d_call: TRBD2
clone_size: NA
v_call: TRBV5-5
j_call: TRBJ2-1

cdr3_nt: TGTGCCAGCAGTGAACCACGGACAGGGGACCTACGCACAGATACGCAGTATTTT
cdr3_aa: CASSEPRTGDLRTDTQYF
d_call: TRBD1
clone_size: NA
v_call: TRBV25-1
j_call: TRBJ2-3

cdr3_nt: TGTGCCAGCAGCCCGGCGTGGAGAAACCAAGAGACCCAGTACTTC
cdr3_aa: CASSPAWRNQETQYF
d_call: NA
clone_size: NA
v_call: TRBV11-2
j_call: TRBJ2-5